The 17 T cell receptor beta chains below come from one sample, sequenced in a study of T cell changes during pregnancy in multiple sclerosis. The table came from immunoSEQ multiplex PCR; TCRdb's copy has only in-frame clones and leaves some out. Among tens of thousands of clones listed, more than 90% were seen once. Sequenced here: CD8+ T cells from peripheral blood mononuclear cells, sampled in the first trimester of pregnancy. The receptor set was obtained from a female donor with multiple sclerosis, enrolled in a pregnancy study.

The chain has TRBV5-4 and TRBJ2-1; 10 nucleotides match TRBD2. The CDR3 is 15 amino acids. The germline V gene has CDR1 SGHNT and CDR2 YYREEE (reference sequence). V trimming: 7 bases; J trimming: 5 bases; junction bases outside the gene matches: 9. CDR3 sequence (DNA): TGTGCCAGCTTAGCCGGGACTAGCGAAGACAATGAGCAGTTCTTC. This translates into CASLAGTSEDNEQFF. The full variable domain, rest sourced from reference TRBV5-4 and TRBJ2-1, is ETGVTQSPTHLIKTRGQQVTLRCSSQSGHNTVSWYQQALGQGPQFIFQYYREEENGRGNFPPRFSGLQFPNYSSELNVNALELDDSALYLCASLAGTSEDNEQFFGPGTRLTVL.

The chain employs TRBV7-8 and TRBJ2-1; D is unclear. CDR3 length: 14 residues. Germline V lookup: CDR1 SGHVS, CDR2 FQNEAQ. V lost 5 bases to trimming and J lost 2 bases, with 10 bases between them. This chain's CDR3 is CASSQVGAYNEQFF. CDR3 DNA: TGTGCCAGCAGCCAGGTAGGTGCCTACAATGAGCAGTTCTTC.

CDR3 amino acids: CSVDSPSGGMETQYF. The CDR3 region has the DNA TGCAGCGTTGATTCGCCTAGCGGGGGGATGGAGACCCAGTACTTC. The chain joins TRBV29-1 to TRBJ2-5, with 11 bases that match TRBD2. The CDR3 contains 15 residues. Losses at the gene ends were 3 bases for V and 5 bases for J; bases not matched to a gene: 8. CDR1 is SQVTM, CDR2 ANQGSEA, per germline.

The V call is TRBV10-3, the J call TRBJ1-4; the D gene is possibly TRBD1 (5 bases). V was shortened by 0 bases and J by 13 bases, with 12 bases between the two germline ends. CDR1 and CDR2 (germline): ENHRY, SYGVKD. The CDR3 runs to 13 residues. Here the CDR3 DNA reads TGTGCCATCAGTGAGTCCCCCGGGGGGATACTGTTTTTT. Its protein product is CAISESPGGILFF.

The table lists this clone with a count of one. The rearrangement uses TRBV4-1 and TRBJ2-1; 12 nucleotides agree with TRBD2. In germline, CDR1 is MGHRA, CDR2 YSYEKL. The J segment lost 13 bases and the V segment lost 2 bases, leaving 9 bases of the junction unmatched. The CDR3 length is 15 residues. CDR3 loop: CASSQRTSGVLPQFF. CDR3 coding DNA: TGCGCCAGCAGCCAAAGGACTAGCGGGGTACTACCCCAGTTCTTC.

The gene calls are TRBV5-1 and TRBJ1-2, with 10 nucleotides matching TRBD1. The CDR3 length is 17 residues. Germline V gives CDR1 SGHRS, CDR2 YFSETQ. Trimming at V came to 0 bases and at J to 1 base, leaving 6 bases not matched to a gene. The CDR3, as DNA: TGCGCCAGCAGCTTGGAGGGACAGGGGCGAATTAACTATGGCTACACCTTC. It translates to CASSLEGQGRINYGYTF.

The chain combines TRBV5-1 with TRBJ1-5; D call uncertain. The ends were cut back, 5 bases at V and 5 bases at J, with 17 bases in the middle. Germline-derived CDR1 and CDR2 are SGHRS and YFSETQ. The CDR3 covers 15 residues. The CDR3 bases are TGCGCCAGCAGACGCGATTACCTAGATGATCAGCCCCAGCATTTT. This gives the protein CASRRDYLDDQPQHF.

The chain couples TRBV7-2 to TRBJ1-4, with TRBD1 as a possible D gene (5 bases). The ends were cut back, 1 base at V and 0 bases at J, with 9 bases in the middle. The germline CDR1 and CDR2 sequences are SGHTA and FQGNSA. The CDR3 is 16 amino acids. CDR3 protein: CASSLVGVATNEKLFF. CDR3 coding DNA: TGTGCCAGCAGCTTAGTAGGGGTTGCAACTAATGAAAAACTGTTTTTT.

The chain joins TRBV7-2 to TRBJ2-1, with D tentatively TRBD2 (6 bases). Germline V CDR1 and CDR2: SGHTA, FQGNSA. The CDR3 extends over 15 amino acids. Trimming removed 3 bases at V and 8 bases at J, with 17 bases between. CDR3 region: CASSFPLGGLDEQFF. In DNA form, the CDR3 reads TGTGCCAGCAGCTTCCCCCTCGGGGGACTGGATGAGCAGTTCTTC. Together with reference TRBV7-2 and TRBJ2-1, the CDR3 gives the full variable domain: GAGVSQSPSNKVTEKGKDVELRCDPISGHTALYWYRQSLGQGLEFLIYFQGNSAPDKSGLPSDRFSAERTGGSVSTLTIQRTQQEDSAVYLCASSFPLGGLDEQFFGPGTRLTVL.

The CDR3 region is CASSGSGGPYEQYF. The CDR3 bases are TGTGCCAGCAGCGGTTCGGGGGGCCCCTACGAGCAGTACTTC. The chain employs TRBV9 and TRBJ2-7; D perhaps matches TRBD2 (7 bases). This CDR3 is built from 14 residues. Germline loops: CDR1 SGDLS, CDR2 YYNGEE. V was shortened by 3 bases and J by 2 bases, with 12 bases between the two germline ends.

The chain joins TRBV5-6 to TRBJ1-2, with 8 nucleotides matching TRBD1. In germline, CDR1 is SGHDT, CDR2 YYEEEE. Unmatched junction bases numbered 14, after V lost 4 bases and J lost 6 bases. The CDR3 extends over 16 amino acids. CDR3: CASSTSDRAGRDGYTF. CDR3 DNA: TGTGCCAGCAGCACGTCGGACAGGGCAGGGCGGGATGGCTACACCTTC. Using reference TRBV5-6 and TRBJ1-2 for the parts outside the CDR3, the full variable domain is DAGVTQSPTHLIKTRGQQVTLRCSPKSGHDTVSWYQQALGQGPQFIFQYYEEEERQRGNFPDRFSGHQFPNYSSELNVNALLLGDSALYLCASSTSDRAGRDGYTFGSGTRLTVV.

The J gene is TRBJ1-1, the V gene TRBV13; TRBD1 matches at 10 bases. CDR3 length: 15 residues. V was clipped by 4 bases and J by 0 bases; unmatched bases: 2. Per germline, CDR1 PRHDT and CDR2 FYEKMQ (reference sequence). The chain's CDR3 is CASSWTGGMNTEAFF. DNA of the CDR3: TGTGCCAGCAGCTGGACAGGGGGTATGAACACTGAAGCTTTCTTT.

The rearrangement links TRBV2 to TRBJ2-2; 10 nucleotides align to TRBD2. V dropped 3 bases and J dropped 1; count of bases not matched to a gene: 2. CDR1 SNHLY and CDR2 FYNNEI come from the germline V gene. The CDR3 totals 16 residues. CDR3 DNA sequence: TGTGCCAGCAGTGACCGGACTAGCGGGAACACCGGGGAGCTGTTTTTT. It translates to CASSDRTSGNTGELFF.

This clone appeared once. The chain has TRBV11-2 and TRBJ2-3, with D perhaps matching TRBD1 (5 bases). V was clipped by 6 bases and J by 2 bases, with 15 bases between them. Germline V gene lookup returns CDR1 SGHAT and CDR2 FQNNGV. The CDR3 is 15 residues long. CDR3 DNA: TGTGCCAGCAGAGGATCCTCGACAGTCACAGATACGCAGTATTTT. The encoded protein is CASRGSSTVTDTQYF. The entire variable domain, with the rest obtained from reference TRBV11-2 and TRBJ2-3, is as follows: EAGVAQSPRYKIIEKRQSVAFWCNPISGHATLYWYQQILGQGPKLLIQFQNNGVVDDSQLPKDRFSAERLKGVDSTLKIQPAKLEDSAVYLCASRGSSTVTDTQYFGPGTRLTVL.

The rearrangement links TRBV5-1 to TRBJ1-1, with D possibly being TRBD1 (6 bases). The CDR3 loop spans 15 amino acids. Per the germline V gene, CDR1 is SGHRS and CDR2 is YFSETQ. The V end was cut by 0 bases, the J end by 1 base, with 10 bases between. DNA for the CDR3: TGCGCCAGCAGCTTGGAGGACAGCTCGAACACTGAAGCTTTCTTT. It translates to CASSLEDSSNTEAFF.

V is TRBV6-5 and J is TRBJ2-5, with 9 positions matching TRBD2. Germline V gene sequence: CDR1 MNHEY, CDR2 SVGAGI. There are 16 residues in the CDR3. The ends lost 2 bases at V and 3 bases at J; junction bases unmatched: 7. CDR3: CASSYDPAGGEETQYF. The CDR3 DNA is TGTGCCAGCAGTTACGACCCAGCGGGGGGCGAAGAGACCCAGTACTTC.

The rearrangement joins TRBV5-6 to TRBJ2-7, with D uncertain. Deletions cut 4 bases from V and 3 bases from J, with 14 bases between. Per germline, CDR1 SGHDT and CDR2 YYEEEE. CDR3 size: 14 residues. Written as DNA, the CDR3 is TGTGCCAGCAGCATGGCAGTGGGCTACTACGAGCAGTACTTC. It specifies CASSMAVGYYEQYF.